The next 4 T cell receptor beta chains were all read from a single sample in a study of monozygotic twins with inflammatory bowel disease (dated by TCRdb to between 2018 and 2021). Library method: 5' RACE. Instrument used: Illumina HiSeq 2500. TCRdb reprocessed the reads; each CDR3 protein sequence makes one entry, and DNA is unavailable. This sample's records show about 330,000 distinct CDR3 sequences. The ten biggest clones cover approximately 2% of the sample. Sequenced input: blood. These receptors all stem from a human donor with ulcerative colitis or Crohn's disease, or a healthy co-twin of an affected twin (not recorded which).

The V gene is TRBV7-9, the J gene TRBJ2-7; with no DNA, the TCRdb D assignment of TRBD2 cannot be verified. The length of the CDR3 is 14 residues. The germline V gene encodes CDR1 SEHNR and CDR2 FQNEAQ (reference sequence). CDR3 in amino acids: CASRHRDSRGEQYF.

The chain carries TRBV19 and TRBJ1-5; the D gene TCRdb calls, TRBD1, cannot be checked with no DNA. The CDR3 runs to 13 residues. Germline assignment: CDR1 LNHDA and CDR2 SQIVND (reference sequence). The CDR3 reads CASSTGTGGPQHF.

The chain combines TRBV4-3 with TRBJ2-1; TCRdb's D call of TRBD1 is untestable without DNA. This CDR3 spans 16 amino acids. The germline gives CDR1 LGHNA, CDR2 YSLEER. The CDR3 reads CASSQAYRLGGQEQFF.

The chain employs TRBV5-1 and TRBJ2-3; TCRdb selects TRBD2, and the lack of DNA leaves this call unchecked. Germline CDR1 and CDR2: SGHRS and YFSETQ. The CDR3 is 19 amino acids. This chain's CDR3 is CASSSPLTSGRTSTDTQYF.